A selection of T cell receptor beta chains follows, all from one sample in a study of blood T cell repertoires in COVID-19. Libraries were prepared by immunoSEQ multiplex PCR; TCRdb keeps only in-frame clonotypes and omits some of them. The data show about 240,000 clones, 75% to 85% seen once. What was sequenced was peripheral blood. These receptors were obtained from an elderly woman with COVID-19, enrolled during active disease. Each CDR3 is given with its conserved first and last residue. D genes are given only for firm matches. Where a row states a size, it is once, few, many or the class of an expanded clone; other rows omit it.

cdr3_nt,cdr3_aa,d_call,clone_size,j_call,v_call
TGTGCCAGCAGCCAAGAAGGAGGCCCCGGGGGCTACACCTTC,CASSQEGGPGGYTF,NA,NA,TRBJ1-2,TRBV3-1/TRBV3-2
TGCGCCAGCAGCTTGGGCGGGAGTCGTATTTACGACTCCTACAATGAGCAGTTCTTC,CASSLGGSRIYDSYNEQFF,TRBD2,NA,TRBJ2-1,TRBV5-1
TGTGCCAGCAGTTTAATGGCAGCAGGGGTCTACGAGCAGTACTTC,CASSLMAAGVYEQYF,NA,NA,TRBJ2-7,TRBV28
TGTGCCAGCAGCCCCTCGGGATCGGCGGGTACGCAGTATTTT,CASSPSGSAGTQYF,NA,NA,TRBJ2-3,TRBV3-1/TRBV3-2
TGTGCCAGCTCACCACCGGGACAACGTACTGAAGCTTTCTTT,CASSPPGQRTEAFF,NA,NA,TRBJ1-1,TRBV18
TGTGCCAGCAGGGAGTGGGTCGGGACAGGGAATAATTCACCCCTCCACTTT,CASREWVGTGNNSPLHF,TRBD1,few,TRBJ1-6,TRBV7-9
TGTGCCTGGAGTGCAAGGACAGGGAAGGGTGGAAAACTGTTTTTT,CAWSARTGKGGKLFF,TRBD1,once,TRBJ1-4,TRBV30
TGCGCCAGCAGCTGGGGAGGCTCGCGACCGGCCCTCTATGGCTACACCTTC,CASSWGGSRPALYGYTF,NA,NA,TRBJ1-2,TRBV5-1
TGTGCCAGCAGTCCCGGGACAGGGGGCCTCGATACGCAGTATTTT,CASSPGTGGLDTQYF,TRBD1,NA,TRBJ2-3,TRBV6-5
TGCGCCAGCAGCAGCGGGACTCTCCTCTACGAGCAGTACTTC,CASSSGTLLYEQYF,TRBD2,NA,TRBJ2-7,TRBV5-1
TGTGCCAGCAGGGGGACAGCGGCCTACAATGAGCAGTTCTTC,CASRGTAAYNEQFF,TRBD1,NA,TRBJ2-1,TRBV6-5
TGTGCCAGCAGTTACTCGGGGAGGTATAATGAAAAACTGTTTTTT,CASSYSGRYNEKLFF,NA,NA,TRBJ1-4,TRBV6-5
TGTGCTAGTAGGGGGACAGCGAGGAACACTGAAGCTTTCTTT,CASRGTARNTEAFF,TRBD1,NA,TRBJ1-1,TRBV28
TGTGCCAGCGCGCGGGGGGGCGGGAGGATGTTTCTGGTCTTC,CASARGGGRMFLVF,TRBD2,NA,TRBJ2-7,TRBV28
TGTGCCTGGAGCGTAACGAAACAGGCTAACTATGGCTACACCTTC,CAWSVTKQANYGYTF,NA,NA,TRBJ1-2,TRBV30
TGTGCCAGCAGCTCAAGACTAGCGGGGGGCCAAGAGACCCAGTACTTC,CASSSRLAGGQETQYF,TRBD2,NA,TRBJ2-5,TRBV11-3
TGTGCCAGCAGCTTAAGTCTCGCGGGAGGGTACGAGCAGTACTTC,CASSLSLAGGYEQYF,TRBD2,NA,TRBJ2-7,TRBV7-9
TGTGCCTGGAGTGTAAGGGGTAGGGCCAACGTCCTGACTTTC,CAWSVRGRANVLTF,NA,NA,TRBJ2-6,TRBV30
TGTGCCAGTAGCATCCTCTCCGGGACAGGGGGCACTGAAGCTTTCTTT,CASSILSGTGGTEAFF,TRBD1,NA,TRBJ1-1,TRBV19
TGTGCCAGCAGTACCGGGTTCAGCACAGATACGCAGTATTTT,CASSTGFSTDTQYF,NA,NA,TRBJ2-3,TRBV6-5
TGTGCCAGCAGTTACGGTGGACAGGGTAATTCACCCCTCCACTTT,CASSYGGQGNSPLHF,TRBD1,NA,TRBJ1-6,TRBV6-5
TGTGCCACCAGTGATCCCAACAGGGGCGCCTATGGCTACACCTTC,CATSDPNRGAYGYTF,TRBD1,once,TRBJ1-2,TRBV24-1
TGCGCCAGCAGCTTGCAGGGACTTGGGTCAGATACGCAGTATTTT,CASSLQGLGSDTQYF,NA,NA,TRBJ2-3,TRBV5-1
TGTGCCAGCAGTCCGCCGACTAGCGGGACCCCCTCTGAGTTCTTC,CASSPPTSGTPSEFF,TRBD2,NA,TRBJ2-1,TRBV28
TGTGCCAGCAGCGTAGCGAGAACTAGCGGGGGCAAAGAGACCCAGTACTTC,CASSVARTSGGKETQYF,TRBD2,NA,TRBJ2-5,TRBV9
TGTGCCAGCAGACTGTCCCCGACAGTTAACACTGAAGCTTTCTTT,CASRLSPTVNTEAFF,NA,NA,TRBJ1-1,TRBV6-4
TGTGCCAGCAGTCGAAGGGGGAAAAGCTCCTACAATGAGCAGTTCTTC,CASSRRGKSSYNEQFF,NA,NA,TRBJ2-1,TRBV11-3
TGTGCCAGCAGTGATATGATTGGGGCGGGGTCTCGGAACACTGAAGCTTTCTTT,CASSDMIGAGSRNTEAFF,NA,NA,TRBJ1-1,TRBV6-1
TGTGCCTGGAGTGCCCTCGACAGGGGGACGGGTTCACCCCTCCACTTT,CAWSALDRGTGSPLHF,TRBD1,NA,TRBJ1-6,TRBV30
TGCGCCAGCAGATCTCAACAGAGCTCCTATAATTCACCCCTCCACTTT,CASRSQQSSYNSPLHF,NA,NA,TRBJ1-6,TRBV5-1
TGTGCCTGGTCTGAGGGGGCTCTCGGAAACACCATATATTTT,CAWSEGALGNTIYF,TRBD1,NA,TRBJ1-3,TRBV30
TGTGCCAGCAGCCGGGGCGGAGCCTACGAGCAGTACTTC,CASSRGGAYEQYF,NA,NA,TRBJ2-7,TRBV3-1/TRBV3-2
TGTGCCAGCAGCCTCCGACAGGGAGGAGAAAAACTGTTTTTT,CASSLRQGGEKLFF,TRBD1,NA,TRBJ1-4,TRBV3-1/TRBV3-2
TGTGCCAGCAGCGTAGCTCAAGGGAGAGAGACCCAGTACTTC,CASSVAQGRETQYF,NA,NA,TRBJ2-5,TRBV9
TGTGCCAGCAGTTTGACTAGCGGTTTCACAGATACGCAGTATTTT,CASSLTSGFTDTQYF,TRBD2,once,TRBJ2-3,TRBV6-6
TGTGCCAGCAGTTTATGGGGGGGGTCCTATGGCTACACCTTC,CASSLWGGSYGYTF,NA,NA,TRBJ1-2,TRBV27
TGTGCCTGGAGCCTCGAACAGGGTTCCTACGAGCAGTACTTC,CAWSLEQGSYEQYF,NA,once,TRBJ2-7,TRBV30
TGTGCCAGTAGCCGGGGACTAGCGGGATTTGGAGATACGCAGTATTTT,CASSRGLAGFGDTQYF,TRBD2,once,TRBJ2-3,TRBV19
TGTGCCAGCAGCCCAGAACGACAGGCCCCTGAAGCTTTCTTT,CASSPERQAPEAFF,NA,NA,TRBJ1-1,TRBV3-1/TRBV3-2
TGTGCCAGCAGCCCTGGAATGGGACAGGGGTTAAACGAGCAGTACTTC,CASSPGMGQGLNEQYF,TRBD1,NA,TRBJ2-7,TRBV5-6
TGCGCCAGCAGCTTGGATGCGGGAGGGCCTGGGACCCAGTACTTC,CASSLDAGGPGTQYF,TRBD2,NA,TRBJ2-5,TRBV5-1
TGTGCCAGCAGCCCCTTGGGGGGGACGGGCTATGGCTACACCTTC,CASSPLGGTGYGYTF,NA,NA,TRBJ1-2,TRBV14
TGTGCCAGCAGCCCCGGCCTGACTCGTCTCGAGTATGGCTACACCTTC,CASSPGLTRLEYGYTF,NA,NA,TRBJ1-2,TRBV5-5
TGTGCCAGCACGGAGGGGGGAGGGCCCCCCACCGGGGAGCTGTTTTTT,CASTEGGGPPTGELFF,NA,NA,TRBJ2-2,TRBV27
TGTGCCAGTAGCCCAGCGGAGTACAATGAGCAGTTCTTC,CASSPAEYNEQFF,NA,NA,TRBJ2-1,TRBV19
TGTGCCAGCAGTTTTTTCGTCGGCACTGAAGCTTTCTTT,CASSFFVGTEAFF,NA,NA,TRBJ1-1,TRBV12-3/TRBV12-4
TGTGCCAGCAGCTCAAACCCGGACAGGGGCTACGAGCAGTACTTC,CASSSNPDRGYEQYF,TRBD1,NA,TRBJ2-7,TRBV9
TGTGCCAGCAGTTCCTTGGGACAGGCCAATCAGCCCCAGCATTTT,CASSSLGQANQPQHF,TRBD1,NA,TRBJ1-5,TRBV6-2/TRBV6-3
TGCGCCAGCAGCCTTAGCGGGGGGGTCGGGGAGCTGTTTTTT,CASSLSGGVGELFF,TRBD2,NA,TRBJ2-2,TRBV4-3
TGTGCCAGCAGCCCTGGGACAGCCATATATTTT,CASSPGTAIYF,TRBD1,NA,TRBJ1-3,TRBV9
TGCGCCAGCAGCTTGGGCGGGGGCAACACCGGGGAGCTGTTTTTT,CASSLGGGNTGELFF,NA,once,TRBJ2-2,TRBV5-1
TGCGCCAGCAGCTTGGCACCCAAACAACGCACAGATACGCAGTATTTT,CASSLAPKQRTDTQYF,NA,NA,TRBJ2-3,TRBV5-1
TGTGCCAGCCGACGTCACGGACAGCACTACGAGCAGTACTTC,CASRRHGQHYEQYF,NA,NA,TRBJ2-7,TRBV28
TGTGCCAGTAACGAGTACCGAGGTGCTAATGAAAAACTGTTTTTT,CASNEYRGANEKLFF,NA,NA,TRBJ1-4,TRBV19
TGTGCCAGCAGCTACGGACTAGCGGATTACAATGAGCAGTTCTTC,CASSYGLADYNEQFF,TRBD2,NA,TRBJ2-1,TRBV9
TGCGCCAGCAGCCTCGACAGGGTCAACGGGCCCCTCCACTTT,CASSLDRVNGPLHF,TRBD1,many,TRBJ1-6,TRBV5-1
TGTGCCAGTAGTCCTTCCTCTACAGGGTGGGATGAAAAACTGTTTTTT,CASSPSSTGWDEKLFF,NA,NA,TRBJ1-4,TRBV19
TGTGCCAGCAGTTCCCCACAGGGGATTAACTCCTACGAGCAGTACTTC,CASSSPQGINSYEQYF,TRBD1,NA,TRBJ2-7,TRBV28
TGCGCCAGCAGCCAAGATCGACAGAGCACAGATACGCAGTATTTT,CASSQDRQSTDTQYF,NA,NA,TRBJ2-3,TRBV4-3
TGTGCCAGCAGCCAAGGAGGAGCTCTTCGCGAGCAGTACTTC,CASSQGGALREQYF,NA,few,TRBJ2-7,TRBV14